The rows below give T cell receptor beta chains drawn from one sample of a study of identical twins. TCRdb analysed the 5' RACE reads with MiXCR anew, one entry per CDR3 protein. The table has roughly 690,000 distinct CDR3 sequences, less than 25% seen once. These same records also appear under a second study, on T cells expressing NK-cell markers.

Sample: PBMCs. The receptor set was obtained from a woman under 30 in good health. Both conserved end residues are part of each CDR3. A D gene is named only where the DNA matches it firmly. Expanded clones are given a class, and other clones once, few, many or no size at all.

few TRBJ1-6 TRBV3-1 - CASRGRGNSPLHF TGTGCCAGCAGGGGCCGGGGTAATTCACCCCTCCACTTT
- TRBJ2-7 TRBV30 - CAWAQRRISYEQYF TGTGCCTGGGCGCAGAGACGCATCAGCTACGAGCAGTACTTC
few TRBJ2-3 TRBV29-1 - CSVRNGLIAQYF TGCAGCGTTCGAAACGGACTGATAGCGCAGTATTTT
few TRBJ2-7 TRBV7-2 - CASSLAGDPYEQYF TGTGCCAGCAGCTTAGCCGGGGATCCCTACGAGCAGTACTTC
few TRBJ1-4 TRBV12-3/TRBV12-4 TRBD1 CASKGPDGTEANEKLFF TGTGCCAGCAAGGGCCCCGACGGGACAGAGGCTAATGAAAAACTGTTTTTT
- TRBJ2-1 TRBV12-3/TRBV12-4 TRBD2 CASSSFGGGGEQFF TGTGCCAGCAGCTCCTTCGGGGGGGGCGGTGAGCAGTTCTTC
- TRBJ2-5 TRBV20-1 TRBD1 CSATNRGQGGETQYF TGCAGTGCTACAAACAGGGGGCAGGGTGGAGAGACCCAGTACTTC
- TRBJ2-7 TRBV20-1 - CSASWGQEQYF TGCAGTGCTAGCTGGGGGCAGGAGCAGTACTTC
many TRBJ1-6 TRBV20-1 - CSARGQAANSPLHF TGCAGTGCTAGAGGACAGGCCGCGAATTCACCCCTCCACTTT
many TRBJ1-6 TRBV5-6 - CASSLSGPYGSYNSPLHF TGTGCCAGCAGCTTGAGCGGACCGTACGGCTCCTATAATTCACCCCTCCACTTT
many TRBJ1-1 TRBV5-1 - CASRQEPQNTEAFF TGCGCCAGCAGACAGGAGCCACAGAACACTGAAGCTTTCTTT
few TRBJ2-3 TRBV12-3/TRBV12-4 TRBD1 CASRLGQGVGIDTQYF TGTGCCAGCAGGTTAGGACAGGGGGTCGGAATCGATACGCAGTATTTT
few TRBJ1-5 TRBV12-3/TRBV12-4 - CASSFGQISNQPQHF TGTGCCAGCAGTTTTGGGCAGATTAGCAATCAGCCCCAGCATTTT
few TRBJ2-7 TRBV14 - CASSLLGLDIYEQYF TGTGCCAGCAGTCTGTTGGGGCTTGATATCTACGAGCAGTACTTC
- TRBJ2-7 TRBV24-1 - CATSDLWGSRPYEQYF TGTGCCACCAGTGATTTGTGGGGGAGCAGGCCCTACGAGCAGTACTTC
- TRBJ1-1 TRBV12-3/TRBV12-4 TRBD1 CASSPPGQGVEAFF TGTGCCAGCAGCCCGCCGGGACAGGGGGTTGAAGCTTTCTTT
few TRBJ1-5 TRBV27 - CASSLMGQSWEPQHF TGTGCCAGCAGTTTAATGGGGCAGTCGTGGGAGCCCCAGCATTTT
few TRBJ1-1 TRBV7-2 - CASSRSLTEAFF TGTGCCAGCAGCCGAAGTCTCACTGAAGCTTTCTTT
few TRBJ1-2 TRBV5-5 - CASSGRIPSGYGYTF TGTGCCAGCAGCGGGAGGATCCCGTCCGGCTATGGCTACACCTTC
- TRBJ2-1 TRBV6-1 - CASSEETQAEQFF TGTGCCAGCAGTGAAGAGACCCAGGCTGAGCAGTTCTTC
few TRBJ1-2 TRBV4-2 TRBD1 CASSQTDRGGGYTF TGTGCCAGCAGCCAGACGGACAGGGGAGGTGGCTACACCTTC
- TRBJ2-5 TRBV2 TRBD1 CARRTGGETQYF TGTGCCAGGAGAACAGGGGGAGAGACCCAGTACTTC
few TRBJ2-1 TRBV20-1 - CSARSLSYNEQFF TGCAGTGCTCGCAGCCTCTCCTACAATGAGCAGTTCTTC
- TRBJ2-1 TRBV29-1 - CSVGYRDLEQFF TGCAGCGTTGGATACAGGGATCTTGAGCAGTTCTTC
many TRBJ2-5 TRBV6-1 TRBD1 CASRTMGQNQETQYF TGTGCCAGCAGGACTATGGGACAGAACCAAGAGACCCAGTACTTC
few TRBJ2-7 TRBV21-1 - CASSKDHRVDEQYF TGTGCCAGCAGCAAAGACCATAGAGTGGACGAGCAGTACTTC
many TRBJ2-1 TRBV20-1 - CSAITGLDSEQFF TGCAGTGCTATTACGGGATTGGATAGTGAGCAGTTCTTC
- TRBJ2-1 TRBV12-3/TRBV12-4 TRBD2 CASSTQRLAGREGNEQFF TGTGCCAGCAGCACCCAACGACTAGCGGGTAGGGAAGGGAATGAGCAGTTCTTC
- TRBJ2-7 TRBV7-9 TRBD2 CASSSRTSFYEQYF TGTGCCAGCAGCTCCAGGACTAGCTTTTACGAGCAGTACTTC
few TRBJ1-5 TRBV12-3/TRBV12-4 - CASSLRNQPQHF TGTGCCAGCAGTTTAAGAAATCAGCCCCAGCATTTT
- TRBJ2-2 TRBV6-2/TRBV6-3 - CASSYSGSGGELFF TGTGCCAGCAGTTATTCAGGGTCCGGCGGGGAGCTGTTTTTT
- TRBJ2-1 TRBV6-2/TRBV6-3 - CASSPTGLPPPYNEQFF TGTGCCAGCAGTCCTACCGGGCTCCCCCCACCATACAATGAGCAGTTCTTC